These 10 T cell receptor beta chains were all obtained from the same sample, sequenced in a study of identical twins. TCRdb independently ran MiXCR on the 5' RACE reads; one entry per CDR3 protein. The sample has 1.5 million to 2 million distinct CDR3 sequences, roughly 35% seen once; the top ten hold 0.25% to 0.3%. Sequencing was carried out using cord blood. These receptors came from a newborn girl in good health.

The V and J genes are TRBV14 and TRBJ2-2; no clear D gene. The CDR3 totals 13 residues. V was clipped by 4 bases and J by 6 bases, with 9 bases between them. Germline CDR1 and CDR2: SGHDN and FVKESK. The chain's CDR3 is CASSPRTAGELFF. The CDR3 DNA reads as TGTGCCAGCAGCCCCCGGACGGCCGGGGAGCTGTTTTTT. Using reference TRBV14 and TRBJ2-2 for the parts outside the CDR3, the full variable domain is EAGVTQFPSHSVIEKGQTVTLRCDPISGHDNLYWYRRVMGKEIKFLLHFVKESKQDESGMPNNRFLAERTGGTYSTLKVQPAELEDSGVYFCASSPRTAGELFFGEGSRLTVL.

This clonotype was detected a few times. The gene calls are TRBV6-1 and TRBJ1-5; D is unclear. Germline V gene sequence: CDR1 MNHNS, CDR2 SASEGT. The CDR3 is 12 amino acids. V was shortened by 2 bases and J by 5 bases, with 4 bases between the two germline ends. The CDR3 protein is CASSELYQPQHF. CDR3 nucleotides: TGTGCCAGCAGTGAACTGTATCAGCCCCAGCATTTT.

V and J are TRBV4-2 and TRBJ2-7, with TRBD2 matching 12 bases. The CDR3 runs 15 residues. The trim removed 4 bases at V and 2 bases at J, leaving 3 bases unmatched. Germline loops: CDR1 LGHNA, CDR2 YNFKEQ. The CDR3 sequence: CASSPTSGSTYEQYF. Written as DNA, the CDR3 is TGTGCCAGCAGCCCGACTAGCGGGAGCACCTACGAGCAGTACTTC.

The V call is TRBV7-2, the J call TRBJ2-5; 10 bases agree with TRBD2. This CDR3 region has 15 residues. J lost 11 bases, V lost 0 bases, and 9 bases had no gene match. The germline V gene has CDR1 SGHTA and CDR2 FQGNSA. CDR3 loop: CASSLASGGWNEQYF. The CDR3 region has the DNA TGTGCCAGCAGCTTAGCTAGCGGGGGGTGGAATGAGCAGTACTTC.

On this clonotype itself: The junction shows a germline mismatch at one end, possibly a read error. This sequence joins TRBV11-2 and TRBJ1-2; possible D gene TRBD1, 5 bases. The germline gives CDR1 SGHAT, CDR2 FQNNGV. CDR3 length: 13 amino acids. DNA for the CDR3: TGTGCCAGCAGCCTGACAGCTAACTATGGCTGCACCTTC. Translation: CASSLTANYGCTF.

V usage is TRBV5-1 and J usage is TRBJ2-2; D might be TRBD1 or TRBD2, each matching 5 bases. Deletions cut 0 bases from V and 7 bases from J, with 13 bases between. CDR1 is SGHRS and CDR2 is YFSETQ in the germline V gene. The CDR3 spans 15 residues. The CDR3: CASSLVGHAGGELFF. CDR3 nucleotide sequence: TGCGCCAGCAGCTTGGTTGGACATGCGGGCGGGGAGCTGTTTTTT. The full variable domain, rest sourced from reference TRBV5-1 and TRBJ2-2, is KAGVTQTPRYLIKTRGQQVTLSCSPISGHRSVSWYQQTPGQGLQFLFEYFSETQRNKGNFPGRFSGRQFSNSRSEMNVSTLELGDSALYLCASSLVGHAGGELFFGEGSRLTVL.

This clonotype was observed many times. The chain is built from TRBV3-1 and TRBJ1-2; 8 bases fit TRBD1. Germline V gene sequence: CDR1 LGHDT, CDR2 YNNKEL (reference sequence). This CDR3 has 14 residues. Losses at the gene ends were 2 bases for V and 11 bases for J; bases not matched to a gene: 10. CDR3 DNA: TGTGCCAGCAGCCAAACCGGACAGGGAGGGCCATACACCTTC. Encoded protein: CASSQTGQGGPYTF.

The chain joins TRBV10-3 to TRBJ2-4; D may be TRBD1 (6 bases). Trimming took off 4 bases at V and 1 base at J, with 11 bases between the two ends. The CDR3 is 15 residues long. Germline V gives CDR1 ENHRY, CDR2 SYGVKD. This CDR3 reads CAISGSDRAKNIQYF. The CDR3 bases are TGTGCCATCAGTGGCTCCGACAGGGCCAAAAACATTCAGTACTTC.

This clonotype has only a few counts. The chain recombines TRBV20-1 with TRBJ2-1; 7 bases align to TRBD1. The germline V gene encodes CDR1 DFQATT and CDR2 SNEGSKA (reference sequence). CDR3 length: 11 residues. The J segment lost 9 bases and the V segment lost 6 bases, leaving 5 bases of the junction unmatched. The CDR3 DNA reads TGCAGTGCGGTACAGGGGCCTGAGCAGTTCTTC. Translated: CSAVQGPEQFF.

J is TRBJ2-1 and V is TRBV10-3, with 9 bases lining up with TRBD2. With V trimmed by 8 bases and J by 6 bases, 5 bases remained unmatched. CDR3 length equals 13 residues. From germline, CDR1 is ENHRY and CDR2 SYGVKD. The CDR3 loop reads CAIAGGPGNEQFF. The CDR3 DNA reads as TGTGCCATCGCGGGAGGGCCGGGCAATGAGCAGTTCTTC.